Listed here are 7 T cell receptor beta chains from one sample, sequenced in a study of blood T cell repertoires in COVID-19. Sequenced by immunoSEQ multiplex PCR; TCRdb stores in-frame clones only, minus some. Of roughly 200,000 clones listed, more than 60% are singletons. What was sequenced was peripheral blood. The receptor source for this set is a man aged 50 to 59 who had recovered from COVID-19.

The CDR3 coding sequence is TGCAGTGTTAACAGGGGGGATACGCAGTATTTT. Its protein is CSVNRGDTQYF. The chain couples TRBV20-1 to TRBJ2-3, with 8 bases identical to TRBD1. Germline assignment: CDR1 DFQATT and CDR2 SNEGSKA (reference sequence). The CDR3 has 11 amino acids. Unmatched junction bases numbered 3, after V lost 7 bases and J lost 6 bases.

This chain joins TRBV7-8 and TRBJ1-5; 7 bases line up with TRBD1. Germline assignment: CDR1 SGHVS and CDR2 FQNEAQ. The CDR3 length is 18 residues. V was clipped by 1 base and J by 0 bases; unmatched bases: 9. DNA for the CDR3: TGTGCCAGCAGCTTAGGGAGACAGGGAATACATAGCAATCAGCCCCAGCATTTT. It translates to CASSLGRQGIHSNQPQHF.

The CDR3 nucleotides are TGTGCCAGCAGCTTACAGGGCCGCATCCCTGAAGCTTTCTTT. This translates into CASSLQGRIPEAFF. The chain couples TRBV7-8 to TRBJ1-1, with TRBD1 as a possible D gene (5 bases). CDR1 SGHVS and CDR2 FQNEAQ come from the germline V gene. V lost 2 bases, J lost 6 bases, and 13 bases lay in between. The CDR3 runs 14 residues. Full variable domain (outside the CDR3, taken from reference TRBV7-8 and TRBJ1-1): GAGVSQSPRYKVAKRGQDVALRCDPISGHVSLFWYQQALGQGPEFLTYFQNEAQLDKSGLPSDRFFAERPEGSVSTLKIQRTQQEDSAVYLCASSLQGRIPEAFFGQGTRLTVV.

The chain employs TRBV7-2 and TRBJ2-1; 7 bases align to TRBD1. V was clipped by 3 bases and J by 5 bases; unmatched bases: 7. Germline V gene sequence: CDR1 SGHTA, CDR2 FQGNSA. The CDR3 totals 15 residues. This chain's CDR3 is CASSLGQLINNEQFF. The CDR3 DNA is TGTGCCAGCAGCTTGGGACAGTTAATTAACAATGAGCAGTTCTTC.

The CDR3 DNA follows: TGTGCTAGTGGTTCCGGACAGGGCGACACTGAAGCTTTCTTT. Translating it yields CASGSGQGDTEAFF. The chain links TRBV12-5 to TRBJ1-1, with 8 bases identical to TRBD1. Germline V CDR1 and CDR2: LGHNT, FRNRAP. J was trimmed by 3 bases and V by 4 bases; bases with no gene match: 4. The CDR3 consists of 14 residues.

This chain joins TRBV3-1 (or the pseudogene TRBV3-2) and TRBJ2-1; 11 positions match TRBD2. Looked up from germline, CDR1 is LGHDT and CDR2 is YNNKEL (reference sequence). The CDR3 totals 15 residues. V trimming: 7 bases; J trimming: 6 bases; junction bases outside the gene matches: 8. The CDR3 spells CASTSELAGVNEQFF. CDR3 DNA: TGTGCCAGCACCTCCGAACTAGCGGGAGTCAATGAGCAGTTCTTC.

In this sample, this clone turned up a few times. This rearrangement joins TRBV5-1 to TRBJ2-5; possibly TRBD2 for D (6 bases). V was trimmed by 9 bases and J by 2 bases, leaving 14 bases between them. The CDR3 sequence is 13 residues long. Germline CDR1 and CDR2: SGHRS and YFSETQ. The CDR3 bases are TGCGCCACCTCACCGGGAGTACAAGAGACCCAGTACTTC. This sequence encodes CATSPGVQETQYF.